The clone carrying this T cell receptor (beta chain) was seen a few times. Antigen: not known. This entry belongs to a study of blood T cells in healthy people across ages. Together with a sample-barcoded 5' primer, a J-beta primer mix was included in a second PCR lasting 7 to 11 cycles. Each cDNA molecule was tagged by a template-switch adaptor with 12 random nucleotides. Using its own MiXCR run on the 5' RACE reads, TCRdb lists one record per CDR3 protein. Here the sample spans 800,000 to 900,000 distinct CDR3 sequences, 60% to 80% being singletons. In terms of origin and age, donors were healthy Caucasian individuals from Russia aged roughly 6 to 95. Samples each had at least 5.5 micrograms of total RNA extracted. General observations from the study: Age showed a roughly linear inverse relationship with TCR beta diversity per million T cells.

Trimming cost V 6 bases and J 1 base; bases outside gene matches: 11. The CDR3 consists of 16 residues. CDR1 and CDR2 (germline): SGHVS, FNYEAQ. The material sequenced was blood. The genes are TRBV7-6 and TRBJ2-7; the match to TRBD2 covers 8 bases. This sequence was found in a man aged 25-45 years in good health. CDR3 DNA: TGTGCCAGCAGTCCTTCGGCAAGCGGGGGATCCTACGAGCAGTACTTC. Translated, it gives CASSPSASGGSYEQYF. The whole variable domain, filled in from reference TRBV7-6 and TRBJ2-7, reads GAGVSQSPRYKVTKRGQDVALRCDPISGHVSLYWYRQALGQGPEFLTYFNYEAQQDKSGLPNDRFSAERPEGSISTLTIQRTEQRDSAMYRCASSPSASGGSYEQYFGPGTRLTVT.